This TCR beta chain was captured in a study of control samples from healthy donors and cancer patients. Assay used: immunoSEQ multiplex PCR; TCRdb lists only in-frame clones, some missing. The table records 150,000 to 200,000 clones, 94% of them present only once. Material: blood. The source is a woman between 18 and 29 years old in good health.

CDR3 sequence reads: CASSPYRLMNTEAFF. As DNA, the CDR3 is TGTGCCAGCAGTCCGTACAGGTTGATGAACACTGAAGCTTTCTTT. The chain uses TRBV6-5 and TRBJ1-1, with D perhaps matching TRBD1 (5 bases). This CDR3 has 15 residues. Per the germline V gene, CDR1 is MNHEY and CDR2 is SVGAGI. Trimming removed 5 bases from V and 0 bases from J, with 13 bases in between.